The 2 T cell receptor beta chains listed next were all sequenced from one sample in a study of cytomegalovirus exposure and HLA in healthy donors. It was with 60 Vbeta and 13 Jbeta primers that the PCR ran. Some clones are missing from TCRdb's copy, which holds only in-frame ones; the method was immunoSEQ multiplex PCR. The sample lists fewer than 150,000 clones; under 70% were seen once. The sequencing sample was made of PBMCs. The receptors derive from a man younger than 35 in good health and CMV-seropositive.

The chain uses TRBV11-3 and TRBJ2-5; perhaps TRBD1 as D (5 bases). The V and J ends lost 5 bases and 7 bases respectively, with 14 bases between them. The CDR3 extends over 13 amino acids. CDR1 is SGHNT, CDR2 YENEEA, per germline. The CDR3: CASSRTRFGTQYF. The CDR3 nucleotides are TGTGCCAGCAGCAGGACACGGTTCGGGACCCAGTACTTC.

This rearrangement joins TRBV11-2 to TRBJ2-7; 8 nucleotides agree with TRBD2. V was clipped by 3 bases and J by 7 bases; unmatched bases: 11. Germline values: CDR1 SGHAT, CDR2 FQNNGV. The CDR3 covers 15 residues. CDR3: CASSFMGLGDWEQYF. CDR3 nucleotide sequence: TGTGCCAGCAGCTTTATGGGACTAGGAGACTGGGAGCAGTACTTC.